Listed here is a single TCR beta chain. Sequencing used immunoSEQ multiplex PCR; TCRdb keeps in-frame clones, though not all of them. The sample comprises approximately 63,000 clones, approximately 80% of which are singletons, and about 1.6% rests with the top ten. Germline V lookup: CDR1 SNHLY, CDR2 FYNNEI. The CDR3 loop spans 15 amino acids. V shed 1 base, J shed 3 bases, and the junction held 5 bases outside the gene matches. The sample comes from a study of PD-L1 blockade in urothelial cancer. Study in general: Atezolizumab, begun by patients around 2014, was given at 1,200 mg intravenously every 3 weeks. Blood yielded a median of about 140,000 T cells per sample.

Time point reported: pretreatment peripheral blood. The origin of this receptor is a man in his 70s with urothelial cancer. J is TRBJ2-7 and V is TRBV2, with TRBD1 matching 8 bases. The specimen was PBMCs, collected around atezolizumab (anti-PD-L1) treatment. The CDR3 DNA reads TGTGCCAGCAGTGAAGATACAGGACAGGGCTACGAGCAGTACTTC. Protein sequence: CASSEDTGQGYEQYF.